This T cell receptor beta chain was captured by sequencing in a study of somatic mutations in cytotoxic T cells in rheumatoid arthritis. Whole-study context: Purity of nearly 100% was reached when some V beta antibody-stained T-cell populations were flow-sorted, including V beta1+ cells sequenced for TCRB.

In the original processing: Expanded CD8+ clones from patients, those larger than 1%, seldom had a match among published virus-specific TCRB sequences. Assay: immunoSEQ multiplex PCR; the TCRdb copy retains only in-frame clones and omits some. The DNA gave D and trimming, while V, J and clone size come from that table. The table has approximately 15,000 clones, approximately 75% seen once. Comment on this clone: Antigen unknown.

Study-wide results and caveats: With age, CD8+ clonality increased in rheumatoid arthritis patients, whereas no such increase appeared in healthy controls.

The study pulled out CD4+ and CD8+ cells with positive magnetic bead selection and then checked their purity by flow cytometry. Germline V gene sequence: CDR1 MNHEY, CDR2 SMNVEV (reference sequence). This CDR3 region has 13 residues. Trimming shortened V by 1 base and J by 0 bases, and 3 bases separated the two germline ends. Sequencing used CD8+ T cells sorted from blood. The V and J genes are TRBV27 and TRBJ1-1, with unresolved D. The sequence was obtained from an adult with rheumatoid arthritis. The CDR3 DNA follows: TGTGCCAGCAGTTTATATCTGAACACTGAAGCTTTCTTT. It translates to CASSLYLNTEAFF.